The 4 T cell receptor beta chains in this list originate from one sample, sequenced in a study of early T cells in non-severe SARS-CoV-2 infection. In TCRdb, the 5' RACE reads were re-called with MiXCR into one record per CDR3 protein. The sample has about 66,000 distinct CDR3 sequences, 20% to 25% seen once. Source: whole blood, taken at baseline. The receptors come from an adult who was a healthcare worker with PCR-confirmed SARS-CoV-2 infection or an uninfected control (not recorded which).

The sample holds a few counts of this clonotype. V usage is TRBV30 and J usage is TRBJ1-6; maybe TRBD1 (5 bases). V lost 5 bases and J lost 10, with 12 bases in between. Per the germline V gene, CDR1 is GTSNPN and CDR2 is SVGIG (reference sequence). There are 12 residues in the CDR3. The CDR3 DNA follows: TGTGCCTGGGGCGGACGGGGGTCACCCCTCCACTTT. Its translation is CAWGGRGSPLHF.

The chain joins TRBV12-3 or TRBV12-4 to TRBJ1-5; possible D gene TRBD1, 5 bases. CDR3 size: 14 residues. Trimming cost V 5 bases and J 2 bases, with 10 bases left between them. The CDR3 here is CASSGQLGNQPQHF. The CDR3 DNA reads TGTGCCAGCAGTGGACAATTGGGCAATCAGCCCCAGCATTTT.

The rearrangement uses TRBV11-2 and TRBJ2-2; the D is unclear. This CDR3 has 14 amino acids. Trimming removed 3 bases at V and 4 bases at J, with 9 bases between. The germline CDR1 and CDR2 sequences are SGHAT and FQNNGV. CDR3 sequence: CASSFLQTTGELFF. As DNA, the CDR3 is TGTGCCAGCAGCTTTTTACAGACCACCGGGGAGCTGTTTTTT.

This sequence joins TRBV7-9 and TRBJ2-3, with a possible D match to TRBD2 (5 bases). Trimming pared 3 bases from V and 1 base from J, leaving 23 bases between. CDR3 length: 19 amino acids. Germline V gene sequence: CDR1 SEHNR, CDR2 FQNEAQ (reference sequence). CDR3 bases: TGTGCCAGCAGCTTCCCTAAACTGTCCAGAGGGCGAGGCACAGATACGCAGTATTTT. Residues: CASSFPKLSRGRGTDTQYF. Using reference TRBV7-9 and TRBJ2-3 for the parts outside the CDR3, the full variable domain is DTGVSQNPRHKITKRGQNVTFRCDPISEHNRLYWYRQTLGQGPEFLTYFQNEAQLEKSRLLSDRFSAERPKGSFSTLEIQRTEQGDSAMYLCASSFPKLSRGRGTDTQYFGPGTRLTVL.